This TCR beta chain emerged from a study of regulatory dendritic cells for organ transplantation. Broader study findings: Naive T cells showed high diversity, memory cells less, memory CD8+ least. Mature dendritic cells appeared to drive more memory CD8+ clonal expansion than regulatory ones.

As regards this clone: Its antigen is not identified.

FACS sorted CD4+ or CD8+ T cells into CD45RA+ naive and CD45RO+ memory. Profiled with immunoSEQ multiplex PCR; TCRdb holds only in-frame clones, not every one. The sample has approximately 28,000 clones; roughly 84% are singletons. This CDR3 is 12 amino acids long. The V and J ends lost 0 bases and 5 bases respectively, with 6 bases between them. The germline gives CDR1 SGHRS, CDR2 YFSETQ. The rearrangement uses TRBV5-1 and TRBJ2-7; D gene uncertain. The sequenced sample was naive CD8+ T cells from blood. Regarding subset: CD45RA+ naive T cells. This clonotype was obtained from a human donor in good health. CDR3 in DNA: TGCGCCAGCAGCTTGGGCAGGAACGAGCAGTACTTC. It specifies CASSLGRNEQYF.